This T cell receptor beta chain was identified during a study of blood T cell repertoires in COVID-19 (dated by TCRdb to the early 2020s). Background for the entire study: The collaborator samples originated in the United States, Italy and Spain and spanned the acute and convalescent phases of COVID-19. The prospective study material was composed of cDNA or gDNA derived from T cells, B-cell-depleted T cells, or PBMCs. Subjects who had been exposed to COVID-19, were actively infected with it, or had recovered from it provided the deeply sampled blood TCRbeta repertoires that made up the dataset. The repertoires were released in a freely available public database meant as a resource for research on the immune response to SARS-CoV-2. Samples were obtained from the ongoing ImmuneRACE study (first 160 participants) and from some 1,300 subjects provided by 6 global collaborators. The sample metadata nearly always contained a de-identified subject ID, COVID-19 status, age in years and sex. Where available, HLA class I and class II types were obtained from metadata supplied by the sample provider rather than from assay-based typing.

Note on this clone: There is no known antigen for this receptor. The input lacks base qualities; no much larger clone sits a single base away.

Each collaborating institution followed its own protocols to collect whole blood in K2EDTA tubes. Collaborator samples were shipped for TCRbeta analysis as frozen whole blood, isolated PBMCs, or DNA extracted from either sample type. TCRbeta CDR3 regions were amplified from genomic DNA using the immunoSEQ Assay, a bias-controlled multiplex PCR. The study's own analysis went as follows. The number of nucleated cells in each sample was estimated by amplification of reference gene primers within the assay. To quantify the absolute abundance of each unique TCRbeta CDR3 rearrangement, sequence reads were collapsed and filtered. For each sample, productive Simpson clonality was calculated by taking the square root of Simpson's diversity index across productive rearrangements. As stored in TCRdb, this immuneACCESS dataset retains in-frame rearrangements with V and J assigned. A fraction of the clones does not appear; measured against another copy, unresolved V genes explain less than half of the discrepancy, and the remainder lacks a known reason. V and J calls and clone size follow that table, whereas D and trimming were derived from the DNA. The sample has 80,000 or so clones on record, 80% of them singletons. The top ten hold around 4.8% of the sample.

What the work shows at the level of the full study, not this receptor alone: The quantity of clinical and demographic metadata differed by source and by participant and was supplied without curation.

The receptor was isolated from an older woman with acute or convalescent COVID-19. Sequencing input: peripheral blood.

The CDR3 protein sequence reads: CASSAEVLGTEAFF. The DNA reads as follows: TGTGCCAGCAGCGCGGAGGTTTTGGGCACTGAAGCTTTCTTT. The rearrangement joined TRBV5-6 to TRBJ1-1; the D gene lacks a confident call. Taken from the germline V gene, the CDR1 and CDR2 loops are SGHDT and YYEEEE. Trimming at the junction amounts to 4 bases on V and 4 bases on J, and the germline ends lie 14 bases apart. The CDR3 covers 14 residues, taking in both the cysteine and the phenylalanine. Just the 42-base CDR3 DNA is kept, in frame starting at base 1.